This record concerns one TCR beta chain sequence. This sample was included in a study of blood T cell repertoires in COVID-19. The overall study: Researchers got acute and convalescent COVID-19 samples from the United States, Italy and Spain. From T cells, B-cell-depleted T cells, or PBMCs came the material, which was cDNA or gDNA.

In the original processing: Estimates of nucleated cell counts were drawn from the amplification of reference gene primers. TCRdb's table, derived via immunoSEQ multiplex PCR, lists solely in-frame clones and lacks some. The D gene and trimming were derived from the DNA, and the V and J assignments and clone size from that table. The sample has tens of thousands of clones, 75% to 90% seen once. The V segment lost 6 bases and the J segment 4 bases; nucleotides outside the gene matches: 5. The CDR3 is made up of 14 amino acids. The germline V gene has CDR1 MNHEY and CDR2 SVGAGI. The sequence was obtained from a woman between 45 and 65 years old with active or convalescent COVID-19. This rearrangement joins TRBV6-5 to TRBJ1-5; 8 bases line up with TRBD1. Material: peripheral blood. CDR3 protein: CASRGTGLNQPQHF. The CDR3, as DNA: TGTGCCAGCAGAGGGACAGGTCTAAATCAGCCCCAGCATTTT.